These T cell receptor beta chains were read from a single sample in a study of blood T cell repertoires in COVID-19. Clones were read by immunoSEQ multiplex PCR, and TCRdb kept only the in-frame ones, dropping some. The sample lists about 120,000 clones, 60% to 85% occurring once. The sequencing sample was made of peripheral blood. These receptors were taken from a man in his 70s with acute or convalescent COVID-19. The CDR3 runs from the conserved cysteine through the conserved F or W. The order of the fields is V gene, D gene, clone size, J gene, CDR3 DNA, CDR3 protein. The D gene is left open where the match is weak. Part of the rows lack a size; the others show once, few, many or a class for expanded clones.

>TRBV7-3|TRBD1|NA|TRBJ1-1
TGTGCCAGCAGCCAGGGGACAGGGGCCGAAGCTTTCTTT
CASSQGTGAEAFF
>TRBV9|TRBD1|NA|TRBJ2-5
TGTGCCAGCAGCGCGACCCCAGGGGGCGACGGGGAGACCCAGTACTTC
CASSATPGGDGETQYF
>TRBV5-1|TRBD1|NA|TRBJ1-1
TGCGCCAGCAGCTTGGCCGGGACAGGGAACACTGAAGCTTTCTTT
CASSLAGTGNTEAFF
>TRBV29-1|TRBD1|NA|TRBJ1-2
TGCAGCGTTGACGACAGGGAGCGCTATGGCTACACCTTC
CSVDDRERYGYTF
>TRBV5-1|NA|NA|TRBJ2-1
TGCGCCAGCAGCCCGGATGGGCAGGTAGGGGGCAATGAGCAGTTCTTC
CASSPDGQVGGNEQFF
>TRBV27|NA|few|TRBJ1-5
TGTGCCAGCAGGATACAGGGCTTCGCAAATCAGCCCCAGCATTTT
CASRIQGFANQPQHF
>TRBV5-1|TRBD1|NA|TRBJ1-4
TGCGCCAGCAGCTTCGGACAGGGGGCTGGTATTGGTGAAAAACTGTTTTTT
CASSFGQGAGIGEKLFF
>TRBV5-1|TRBD1|NA|TRBJ1-4
TGCGCCAGCAGCTTGCGAGGGGCAGGGGGGAATGAAAAACTGTTTTTT
CASSLRGAGGNEKLFF
>TRBV12-3/TRBV12-4|NA|NA|TRBJ2-5
TGTGCCAGCGGGGGGGCCGGGGAGACCCAGTACTTC
CASGGAGETQYF
>TRBV6-1|NA|NA|TRBJ1-6
TGTGCCAGCAGTGAAAACCTAAAGTTGGCCCTCCACTTT
CASSENLKLALHF
>TRBV19|NA|NA|TRBJ1-1
TGTGCCAGTAGCAAGGCGAGGCAGGGGAACACTGAAGCTTTCTTT
CASSKARQGNTEAFF
>TRBV18|TRBD1|NA|TRBJ1-2
TGTGCCAGCTCACCACTAAGGACAGGGTCGGTCGGGTACTATGGCTACACCTTC
CASSPLRTGSVGYYGYTF
>TRBV7-9|TRBD1|NA|TRBJ1-2
TGTGCCAGCAGCTTGAACAGGGGGGACTATGGCTACACCTTC
CASSLNRGDYGYTF
>TRBV2|TRBD2|NA|TRBJ2-1
TGTGCCAGCTCCATGCTAGCGGGGGAAAGCAATGAGCAGTTCTTC
CASSMLAGESNEQFF
>TRBV4-3|NA|NA|TRBJ2-5
TGCGCCAGCAGCCTCCGGACACTTGAGACCCAGTACTTC
CASSLRTLETQYF
>TRBV6-2/TRBV6-3|NA|NA|TRBJ1-2
TGTGCCAGCAGTTACTCAGGGGAGGTGTACGTTGGCTACACCTTC
CASSYSGEVYVGYTF
>TRBV5-1|TRBD1|NA|TRBJ2-1
TGCGCCAGCAGCCCTGGACAGGATCACAATGAGCAGTTCTTC
CASSPGQDHNEQFF
>TRBV5-1|NA|NA|TRBJ1-1
TGCGCCAGCAGCTTGTTGGAGGGGCGGACTGAAGCTTTCTTT
CASSLLEGRTEAFF
>TRBV7-3|NA|NA|TRBJ2-2
TGTGCCAGCAGCTCGACAGGGAGGAGGAGGGAGCTGTTTTTT
CASSSTGRRRELFF
>TRBV7-3|NA|NA|TRBJ1-1
TGTGCCAGCAGCTCCCAGGCGAACACTGAAGCTTTCTTT
CASSSQANTEAFF
>TRBV7-9|TRBD2|few|TRBJ2-1
TGTGCCAGCAGCAGAGACGGGGGGTCCTACAATGAGCAGTTCTTC
CASSRDGGSYNEQFF
>TRBV6-5|TRBD1|NA|TRBJ1-4
TGTGCCAGCAGTTACTGGACAGGGGGCGGGGGTGAAAAACTGTTTTTT
CASSYWTGGGGEKLFF
>TRBV2|TRBD2|few|TRBJ2-3
TGTGCCAGCACCACTAGCGTTGGCACAGATACGCAGTATTTT
CASTTSVGTDTQYF
>TRBV24-1|NA|NA|TRBJ2-5
TGTGCCACCATCGGGTGGGAGACCCAGTACTTC
CATIGWETQYF
>TRBV29-1|NA|NA|TRBJ1-2
TGCAGCGTGAAAGCAGGGATTAACTATGGCTACACCTTC
CSVKAGINYGYTF
>TRBV7-9|TRBD2|NA|TRBJ2-3
TGTGCCAGCAGTCTAGCGGGGAGGGATACGCAGTATTTT
CASSLAGRDTQYF
>TRBV29-1|TRBD1|NA|TRBJ2-2
TGCAGCGCTTCAGCTGGACAGGGGTACGCCGGGGAGCTGTTTTTT
CSASAGQGYAGELFF
>TRBV6-5|TRBD1|NA|TRBJ2-2
TGTGCCAGCAGTTGGGACAGGGTGGTCGGGGAGCTGTTTTTT
CASSWDRVVGELFF
>TRBV2|NA|few|TRBJ1-5
TGTGCCAGCAGCCTACAGGGAGTTGGGAATCAGCCCCAGCATTTT
CASSLQGVGNQPQHF
>TRBV30|NA|NA|TRBJ1-1
TGTGCCTGGAGTACATGGGGGGGCGGTCGTCCTGAAGCTTTCTTT
CAWSTWGGGRPEAFF
>TRBV28|NA|few|TRBJ1-2
TGTGCCAGCAGCCGGGACATCGGTAACTATGGCTACACCTTC
CASSRDIGNYGYTF
>TRBV5-6|NA|NA|TRBJ2-1
TGTGCCAGCAGCCGCCTAATGAGCTCCTACAATGAGCAGTTCTTC
CASSRLMSSYNEQFF
>TRBV7-2|NA|NA|TRBJ1-3
TGTGCCAGCAGCGTCCGACAGCAGAACACCATATATTTT
CASSVRQQNTIYF
>TRBV5-1|NA|NA|TRBJ2-3
TGCGCCAGCAGCTTCGGGGGGCGAACAGATACGCAGTATTTT
CASSFGGRTDTQYF
>TRBV2|TRBD1|NA|TRBJ1-2
TGTGCCAGCCAGGACAGGCCGCGGGGCTACACCTTC
CASQDRPRGYTF
>TRBV7-2|NA|NA|TRBJ1-3
TGTGCCAGCAGCTTAGACCTCCAACTTCGCACCATATATTTT
CASSLDLQLRTIYF
>TRBV6-5|TRBD1|NA|TRBJ1-4
TGTGCCAGCAGCCGCGGGACAGGGGTTGAAAAACTGTTTTTT
CASSRGTGVEKLFF
>TRBV18|NA|NA|TRBJ1-3
TGTGCCAGCTCACTGCGTGGTCCCTCCTCTGGAAACACCATATATTTT
CASSLRGPSSGNTIYF
>TRBV19|TRBD2|once|TRBJ2-1
TGTGCCAGTAGTAACGGCGGGGGGGCAGGTGAGCAGTTCTTC
CASSNGGGAGEQFF
>TRBV2|NA|NA|TRBJ1-6
TGTGCCAGCAGTGACTACAGTCCTTATAATTCACCCCTCCACTTT
CASSDYSPYNSPLHF
>TRBV29-1|NA|NA|TRBJ1-2
TGCAGCGTTGTTCCGGAGAACTATGGCTACACCTTC
CSVVPENYGYTF
>TRBV25-1|NA|NA|TRBJ1-1
TGTGCCAGCAGTGTGGGGACAACTGAAGCTTTCTTT
CASSVGTTEAFF
>TRBV5-1|NA|NA|TRBJ1-4
TGCGCCAGCAGCATGGGGCCAACTAATGAAAAACTGTTTTTT
CASSMGPTNEKLFF
>TRBV5-1|NA|NA|TRBJ1-2
TGCGCCAGCAGCTTGGGGGCAGGGGATGGCTACACCTTC
CASSLGAGDGYTF
>TRBV7-2|NA|NA|TRBJ1-5
TGTGCCAGCAGCTTAGAAGGGGTTTCCAATCAGCCCCAGCATTTT
CASSLEGVSNQPQHF
>TRBV5-4|TRBD1|NA|TRBJ1-3
TGTGCCAGCAGCCCGGGACAGAACTCTGGAAACACCATATATTTT
CASSPGQNSGNTIYF